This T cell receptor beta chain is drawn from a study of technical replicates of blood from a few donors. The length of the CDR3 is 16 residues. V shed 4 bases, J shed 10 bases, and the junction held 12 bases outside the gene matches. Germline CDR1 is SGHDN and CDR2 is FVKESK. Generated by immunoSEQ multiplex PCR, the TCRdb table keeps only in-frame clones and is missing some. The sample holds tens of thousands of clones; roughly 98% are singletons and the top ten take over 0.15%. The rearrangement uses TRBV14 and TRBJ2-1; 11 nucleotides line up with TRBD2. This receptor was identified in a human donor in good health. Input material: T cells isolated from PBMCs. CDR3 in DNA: TGTGCCAGCAGCCTACTTAGCGGGAGGGCCCGAGGAGAGCAGTTCTTC. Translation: CASSLLSGRARGEQFF.